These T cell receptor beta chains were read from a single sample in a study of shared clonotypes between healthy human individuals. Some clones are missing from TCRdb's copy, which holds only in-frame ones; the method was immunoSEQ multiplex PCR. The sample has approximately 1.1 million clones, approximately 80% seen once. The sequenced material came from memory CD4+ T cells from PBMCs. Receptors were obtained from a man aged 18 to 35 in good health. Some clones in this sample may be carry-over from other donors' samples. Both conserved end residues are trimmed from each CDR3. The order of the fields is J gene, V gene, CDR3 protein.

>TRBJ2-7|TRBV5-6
ASSRVRTGYEQY
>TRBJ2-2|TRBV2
ASRPSGRTVGGELF
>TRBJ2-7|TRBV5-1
ASSLNTNGNSEQY
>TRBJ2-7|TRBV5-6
ASSFDRLSYEQY
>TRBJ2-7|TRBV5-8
ASSLEGARRHEQY
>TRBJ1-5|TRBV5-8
ASSFLAGAGDQPQH
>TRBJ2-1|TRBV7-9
ASSTRRGTSGRGDNEQF
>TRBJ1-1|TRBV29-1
SVKPGQGWMNTEAF
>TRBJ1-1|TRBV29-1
SAAGAGTEAF
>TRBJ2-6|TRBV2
ASVDSRSGANVLT
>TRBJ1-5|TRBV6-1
ASSEADRMQPQH
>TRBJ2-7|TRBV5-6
ASRWIQGPEQY
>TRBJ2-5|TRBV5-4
ASGSSDPQETQY
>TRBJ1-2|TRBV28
ASTSQREVGYT
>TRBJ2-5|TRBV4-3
ASSPGRASGRVGETQY
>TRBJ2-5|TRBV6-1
AHEKTGRGLETQY